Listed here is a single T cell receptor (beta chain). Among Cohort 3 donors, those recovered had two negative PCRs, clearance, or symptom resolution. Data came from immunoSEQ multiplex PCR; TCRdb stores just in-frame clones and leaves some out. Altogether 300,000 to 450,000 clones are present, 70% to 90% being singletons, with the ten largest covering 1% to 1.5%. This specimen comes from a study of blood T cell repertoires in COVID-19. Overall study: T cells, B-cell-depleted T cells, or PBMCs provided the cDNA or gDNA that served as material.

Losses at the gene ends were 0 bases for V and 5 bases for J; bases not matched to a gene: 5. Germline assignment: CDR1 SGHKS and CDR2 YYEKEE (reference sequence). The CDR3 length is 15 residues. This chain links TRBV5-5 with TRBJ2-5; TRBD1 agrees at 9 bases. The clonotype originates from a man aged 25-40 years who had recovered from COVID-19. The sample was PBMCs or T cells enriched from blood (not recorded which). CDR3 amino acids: CASSLVTGGRETQYF. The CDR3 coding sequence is TGTGCCAGCAGCTTGGTAACAGGGGGCAGGGAGACCCAGTACTTC.